This entry lists 12 T cell receptor beta chains sequenced from one sample in a study of CD8+CD57+ T cells in acquired aplastic anemia. Genomic DNA constituted the template upon which TCR beta VDJ and CDR3 profiling was performed. TCRdb analysed the reads with MiXCR anew, one entry per CDR3 protein. The table lists about 98,000 distinct CDR3 sequences, around 62% of them singletons. Selection for sequencing was limited to patients who had shown CD8+CD57+ cell expansion by flow cytometry. Material for sequencing was sorted CD4+, CD8+, or CD8+CD57+ T cells (not recorded which) from PBMCs. The receptors derive from a human donor with aplastic anemia.

This clonotype came up a few times. J is TRBJ2-1 and V is TRBV29-1; D is perhaps TRBD1 (5 bases). Trimming left V 4 bases short and J 6 bases short, with 10 bases between. Germline values: CDR1 SQVTM, CDR2 ANQGSEA. The CDR3 extends over 12 amino acids. The CDR3 DNA reads as TGCAGCGTTGTTGGCAGGGCCAATGAGCAGTTCTTC. Translating gives CSVVGRANEQFF.

This chain links TRBV24-1 with TRBJ1-2; 9 bases line up with TRBD1. The ends lost 1 base at V and 5 bases at J; junction bases unmatched: 7. Germline V gene lookup returns CDR1 KGHDR and CDR2 SFDVKD. CDR3 length equals 16 residues. This chain's CDR3 is CATSDFSETGGYGYTF. The CDR3 coding sequence is TGTGCCACCAGTGATTTTTCCGAGACAGGGGGTTATGGCTACACCTTC.

The chain is built from TRBV10-3 and TRBJ2-5; a possible D gene is TRBD1 (6 bases). Per germline, CDR1 ENHRY and CDR2 SYGVKD. V lost 6 bases and J lost 1, with 9 bases in between. This CDR3 is built from 13 residues. The CDR3 region is CAISPGVQETQYF. CDR3 nucleotide sequence: TGTGCCATCAGCCCAGGGGTCCAAGAGACCCAGTACTTC.

This clonotype was detected ten times or more. The chain uses TRBV11-1 and TRBJ2-3; D call uncertain. V lost 5 bases and J lost 7, with 22 bases in between. CDR3 size: 16 residues. Germline assignment: CDR1 SGHAT and CDR2 FQDESV (reference sequence). In nucleotides, the CDR3 is TGTGCCAGCAGCCCCGAAGGACCACGATTTTATCATACGCAGTATTTT. It codes for CASSPEGPRFYHTQYF.

The chain links TRBV15 to TRBJ1-1; tentative D call: TRBD1 (5 bases). V shed 0 bases and J shed 1 base, with 6 bases lying between them. The CDR3 spans 14 residues. Germline V gene lookup returns CDR1 LNHNV and CDR2 YYDKDF (reference sequence). The CDR3 bases are TGTGCCACCAGCAGAGATCAGGGGAACACTGAAGCTTTCTTT. Amino acids: CATSRDQGNTEAFF.

The chain uses TRBV9 and TRBJ1-6; possibly TRBD1 for D (5 bases). There are 15 residues in the CDR3. V was pared by 1 base and J by 7 bases, with 12 bases between. The germline V gene has CDR1 SGDLS and CDR2 YYNGEE. The CDR3 DNA is TGTGCCAGCAGCGTATTTACGGGGGGGAATTCACCCCTCCACTTT. As protein: CASSVFTGGNSPLHF.

The chain joins TRBV6-7 to TRBJ1-5; a weak D match, TRBD1 (5 bases). TRBV6-7 is filed as an ORF, its function uncertain. The CDR3 runs 15 residues. Trimming removed 6 bases at V and 0 bases at J, with 12 bases between. In nucleotides, the CDR3 is TGTGCCAGCAGCTCCGACAGACTTAGCAATCAGCCCCAGCATTTT. Protein: CASSSDRLSNQPQHF.

The V and J genes are TRBV7-9 and TRBJ1-2, with D uncertain. The CDR3 consists of 14 residues. CDR1 is SEHNR and CDR2 is FQNEAQ in the germline V gene (reference sequence). Trimming pared 0 bases from V and 7 bases from J, leaving 12 bases between. As DNA, the CDR3 is TGTGCCAGCAGCTTAGCGGGCCAGACCAGTGGCTACACCTTC. It is translated as CASSLAGQTSGYTF.

The chain employs TRBV19 and TRBJ1-6; 7 bases agree with TRBD1. Germline V gene data show CDR1 as LNHDA and CDR2 as SQIVND (reference sequence). This CDR3 contains 15 residues. V gave up 4 bases and J gave up 10 bases; unmatched junction bases: 10. The CDR3 loop reads CASSTSDRQGSPLHF. The CDR3 DNA is TGTGCCAGTAGTACCTCGGACAGGCAAGGCTCACCCCTCCACTTT. Together with reference TRBV19 and TRBJ1-6, the CDR3 gives the full variable domain: DGGITQSPKYLFRKEGQNVTLSCEQNLNHDAMYWYRQDPGQGLRLIYYSQIVNDFQKGDIAEGYSVSREKKESFPLTVTSAQKNPTAFYLCASSTSDRQGSPLHFGNGTRLTVT.

V is TRBV5-1 and J is TRBJ2-7; 9 nucleotides match TRBD1. Germline-derived CDR1 and CDR2 are SGHRS and YFSETQ. The CDR3 covers 15 residues. V dropped 5 bases and J dropped 0; count of bases not matched to a gene: 6. Written as DNA, the CDR3 is TGCGCCAGCAGATGGGGGACAGGGACCTCCTACGAGCAGTACTTC. This gives the protein CASRWGTGTSYEQYF.

V gene TRBV29-1 combines with J gene TRBJ1-1, with TRBD1 matching over 11 bases. J was trimmed by 9 bases and V by 6 bases; bases with no gene match: 3. The CDR3 is 11 amino acids. CDR1 is SQVTM, CDR2 ANQGSEA, per germline. CDR3: CSVWTGGKAFF. The CDR3 bases are TGCAGCGTCTGGACAGGGGGCAAAGCTTTCTTT.

This chain uses TRBV28 with TRBJ2-7, with 10 nucleotides matching TRBD1. Germline CDR1 is MDHEN and CDR2 is SYDVKM. With 3 bases clipped from V and 5 bases from J, the junction kept 4 bases outside the gene matches. This CDR3 region has 14 residues. CDR3 in DNA: TGTGCCAGCAGTTTCGGACAGGGGGGCAACGAGCAGTACTTC. It is translated as CASSFGQGGNEQYF.